This T cell receptor beta chain was recorded in a study of T-cell reconstitution after alpha-beta-depleted transplantation in children. This clonotype was seen only a few times. For TCRbeta, the library was prepared with unique molecular identifiers. TCRdb processed the PCR reads anew with MiXCR; each CDR3 protein has one entry. The sample lists 330,000 or so distinct CDR3 sequences, 10% occurring once. This receptor was taken from a human donor who donated a stem cell graft to a child with acute lymphoblastic leukemia. Sequencing was performed on PBMCs from the stem cell graft donor, taken from the stem cell graft.

The CDR3, as DNA: TGTGCCACCAGCAGAGATAGTGGGGCCCCTAGCACAGATACGCAGTATTTT. It translates to CATSRDSGAPSTDTQYF. The chain combines TRBV15 with TRBJ2-3, with D possibly matching TRBD1 (5 bases). The CDR3 has 17 residues. The germline V gene encodes CDR1 LNHNV and CDR2 YYDKDF (reference sequence). The V end was cut by 0 bases, the J end by 0 bases, with 13 bases between.